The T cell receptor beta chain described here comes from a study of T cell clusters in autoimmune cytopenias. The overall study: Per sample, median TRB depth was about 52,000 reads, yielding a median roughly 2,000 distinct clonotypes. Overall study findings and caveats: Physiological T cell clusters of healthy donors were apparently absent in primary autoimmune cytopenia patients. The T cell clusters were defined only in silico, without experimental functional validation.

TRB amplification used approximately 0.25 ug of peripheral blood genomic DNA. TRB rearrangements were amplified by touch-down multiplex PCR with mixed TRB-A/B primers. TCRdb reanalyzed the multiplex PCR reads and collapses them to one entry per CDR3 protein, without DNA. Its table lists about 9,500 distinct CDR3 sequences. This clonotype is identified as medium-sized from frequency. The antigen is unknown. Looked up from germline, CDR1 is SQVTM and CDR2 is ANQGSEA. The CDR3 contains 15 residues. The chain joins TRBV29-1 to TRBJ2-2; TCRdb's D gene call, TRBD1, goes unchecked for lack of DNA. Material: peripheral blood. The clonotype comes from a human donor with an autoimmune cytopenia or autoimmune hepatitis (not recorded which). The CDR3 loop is CSVGGTGVYTGELFF.